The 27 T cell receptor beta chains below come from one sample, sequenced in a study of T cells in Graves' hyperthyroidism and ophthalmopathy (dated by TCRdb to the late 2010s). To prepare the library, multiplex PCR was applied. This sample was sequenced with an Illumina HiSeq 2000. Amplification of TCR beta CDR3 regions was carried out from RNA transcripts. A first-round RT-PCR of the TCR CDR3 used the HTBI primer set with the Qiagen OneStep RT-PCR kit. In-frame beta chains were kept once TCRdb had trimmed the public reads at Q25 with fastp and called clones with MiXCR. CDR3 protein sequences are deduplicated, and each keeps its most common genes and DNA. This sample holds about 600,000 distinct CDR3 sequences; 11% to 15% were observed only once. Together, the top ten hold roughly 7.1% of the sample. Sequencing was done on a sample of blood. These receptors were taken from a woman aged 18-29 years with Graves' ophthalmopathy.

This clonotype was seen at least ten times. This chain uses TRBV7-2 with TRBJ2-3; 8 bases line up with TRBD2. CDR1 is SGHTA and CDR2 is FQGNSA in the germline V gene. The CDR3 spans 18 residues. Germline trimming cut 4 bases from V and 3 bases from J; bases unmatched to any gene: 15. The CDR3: CASSSLLAGSIGTDTQYF. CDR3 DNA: TGTGCCAGCAGCTCGCTCTTAGCGGGATCAATCGGGACAGATACGCAGTATTTT. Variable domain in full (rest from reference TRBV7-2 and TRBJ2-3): GAGVSQSPSNKVTEKGKDVELRCDPISGHTALYWYRQSLGQGLEFLIYFQGNSAPDKSGLPSDRFSAERTGGSVSTLTIQRTQQEDSAVYLCASSSLLAGSIGTDTQYFGPGTRLTVL.

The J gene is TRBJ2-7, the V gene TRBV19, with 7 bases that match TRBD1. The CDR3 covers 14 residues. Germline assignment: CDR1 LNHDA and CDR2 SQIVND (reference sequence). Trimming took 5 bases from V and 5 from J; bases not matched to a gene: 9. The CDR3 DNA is TGTGCCAGTAGTTCCGCCCCGACAGGGAACGAGCAGTACTTC. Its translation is CASSSAPTGNEQYF.

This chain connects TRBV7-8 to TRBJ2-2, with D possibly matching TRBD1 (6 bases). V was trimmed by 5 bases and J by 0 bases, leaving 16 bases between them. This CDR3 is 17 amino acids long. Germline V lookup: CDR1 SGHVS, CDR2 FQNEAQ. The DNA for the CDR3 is TGTGCCAGCAGCCCGCAGGGGCCCACCGCGAACACCGGGGAGCTGTTTTTT. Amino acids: CASSPQGPTANTGELFF.

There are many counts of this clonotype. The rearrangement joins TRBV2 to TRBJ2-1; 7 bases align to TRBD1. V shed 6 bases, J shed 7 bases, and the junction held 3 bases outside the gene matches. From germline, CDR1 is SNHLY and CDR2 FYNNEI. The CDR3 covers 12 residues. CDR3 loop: CASSTTGNEQFF. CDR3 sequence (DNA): TGTGCCAGCAGCACGACAGGGAATGAGCAGTTCTTC.

CDR3 DNA: TGCGCCAGCAGGGTTAGCGGATCACCCCTCCACTTT. It encodes CASRVSGSPLHF. The chain employs TRBV4-3 and TRBJ1-6, with D hard to call. The germline gives CDR1 LGHNA, CDR2 YSLEER. The CDR3 extends over 12 amino acids. V lost 6 bases, J lost 10 bases, and 10 bases lay in between.

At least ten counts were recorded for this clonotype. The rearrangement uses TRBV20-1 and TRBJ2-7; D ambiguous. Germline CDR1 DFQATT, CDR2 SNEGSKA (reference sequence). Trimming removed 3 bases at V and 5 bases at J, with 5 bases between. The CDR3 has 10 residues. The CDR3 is CSASDHEQYF. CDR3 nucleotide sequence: TGCAGTGCTAGCGACCACGAGCAGTACTTC.

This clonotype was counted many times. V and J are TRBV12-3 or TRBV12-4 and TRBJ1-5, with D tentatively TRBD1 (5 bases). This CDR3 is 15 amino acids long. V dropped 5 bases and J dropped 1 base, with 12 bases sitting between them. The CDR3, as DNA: TGTGCCAGCAGTCCACGGACACAGAGCAATCAGCCCCAGCATTTT. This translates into CASSPRTQSNQPQHF.

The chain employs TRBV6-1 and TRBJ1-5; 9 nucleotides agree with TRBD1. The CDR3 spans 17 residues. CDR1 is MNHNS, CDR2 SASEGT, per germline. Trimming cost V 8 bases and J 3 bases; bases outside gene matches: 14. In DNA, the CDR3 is TGTGCCAGCCGACCCGGGACAGGGATCCCCCCCAATCAGCCCCAGCATTTT. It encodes CASRPGTGIPPNQPQHF.

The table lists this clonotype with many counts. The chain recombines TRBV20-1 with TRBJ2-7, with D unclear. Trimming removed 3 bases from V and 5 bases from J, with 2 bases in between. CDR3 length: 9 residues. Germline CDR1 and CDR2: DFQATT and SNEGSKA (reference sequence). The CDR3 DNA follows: TGCAGTGCTAGTAACGAGCAGTACTTC. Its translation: CSASNEQYF.

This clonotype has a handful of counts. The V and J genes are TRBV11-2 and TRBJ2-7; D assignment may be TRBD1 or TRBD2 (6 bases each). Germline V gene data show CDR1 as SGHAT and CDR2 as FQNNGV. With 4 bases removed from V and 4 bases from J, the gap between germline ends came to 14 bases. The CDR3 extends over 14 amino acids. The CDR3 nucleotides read TGTGCCAGCAGCTCCTTCGGGGGCAAGTACGAGCAGTACTTC. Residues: CASSSFGGKYEQYF.

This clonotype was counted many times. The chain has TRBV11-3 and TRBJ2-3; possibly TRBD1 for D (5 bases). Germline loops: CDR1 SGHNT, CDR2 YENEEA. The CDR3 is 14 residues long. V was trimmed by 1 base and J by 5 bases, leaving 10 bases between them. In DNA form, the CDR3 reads TGTGCCAGCAGCTTAGGCCCAGGGATAGATACGCAGTATTTT. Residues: CASSLGPGIDTQYF.

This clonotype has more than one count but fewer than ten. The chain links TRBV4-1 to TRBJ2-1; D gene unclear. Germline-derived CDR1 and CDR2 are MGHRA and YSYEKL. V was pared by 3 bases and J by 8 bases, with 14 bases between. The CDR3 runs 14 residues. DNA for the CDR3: TGCGCCAGCAGCCAGACGGGCCCTCGGGATGAGCAGTTCTTC. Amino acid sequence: CASSQTGPRDEQFF.

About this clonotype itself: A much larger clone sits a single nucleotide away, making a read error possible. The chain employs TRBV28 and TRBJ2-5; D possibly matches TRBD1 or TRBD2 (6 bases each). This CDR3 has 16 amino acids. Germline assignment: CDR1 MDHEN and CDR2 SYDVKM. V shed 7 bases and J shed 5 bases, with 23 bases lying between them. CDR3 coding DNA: TGTGCCAGCACCCCGACAGGACGAAGGGCGGGGGAGACCCAGTACTTC. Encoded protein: CASTPTGRRAGETQYF. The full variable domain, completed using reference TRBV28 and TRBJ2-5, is DVKVTQSSRYLVKRTGEKVFLECVQDMDHENMFWYRQDPGLGLRLIYFSYDVKMKEKGDIPEGYSVSREKKERFSLILESASTNQTSMYLCASTPTGRRAGETQYFGPGTRLLVL.

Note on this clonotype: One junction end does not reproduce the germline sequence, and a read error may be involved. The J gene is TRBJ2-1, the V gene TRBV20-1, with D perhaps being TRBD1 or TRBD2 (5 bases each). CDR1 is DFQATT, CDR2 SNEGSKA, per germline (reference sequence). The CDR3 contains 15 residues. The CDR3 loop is CSTRFSGATYNEQFF. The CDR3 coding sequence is TGCAGTACTAGGTTCTCCGGGGCTACATACAATGAGCAGTTCTTC.

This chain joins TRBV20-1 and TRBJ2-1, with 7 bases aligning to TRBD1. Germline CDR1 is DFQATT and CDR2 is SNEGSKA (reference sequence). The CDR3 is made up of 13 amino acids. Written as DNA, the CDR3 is TGCAGCACCCGACAGGGCCCCAATAATGAGCAGTTCTTC. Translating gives CSTRQGPNNEQFF.

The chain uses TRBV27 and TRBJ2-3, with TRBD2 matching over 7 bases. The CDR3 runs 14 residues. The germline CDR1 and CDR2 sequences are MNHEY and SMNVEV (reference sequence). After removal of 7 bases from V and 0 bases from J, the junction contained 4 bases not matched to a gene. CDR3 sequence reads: CASNPSGSTDTQYF. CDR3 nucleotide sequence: TGTGCCAGCAACCCTAGCGGTAGCACAGATACGCAGTATTTT.

CDR3 loop: CASSFKPWGSNQPQHF. DNA of the CDR3: TGTGCCAGCAGTTTTAAACCTTGGGGGAGCAATCAGCCCCAGCATTTT. The chain combines TRBV27 with TRBJ1-5; D may be TRBD1 (5 bases). The V and J ends lost 3 bases and 1 base respectively, with 13 bases between them. Per germline, CDR1 MNHEY and CDR2 SMNVEV (reference sequence). The CDR3 runs 16 residues.

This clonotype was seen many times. The CDR3 sequence: CASSGGSYNSPLHF. CDR3 coding DNA: TGTGCCAGCAGTGGGGGGTCCTATAATTCACCCCTCCACTTT. This chain links TRBV6-1 with TRBJ1-6; TRBD1 is a possible D gene (5 bases). Trimming removed 4 bases at V and 1 base at J, with 5 bases between. The germline gives CDR1 MNHNS, CDR2 SASEGT. The CDR3 is 14 amino acids.

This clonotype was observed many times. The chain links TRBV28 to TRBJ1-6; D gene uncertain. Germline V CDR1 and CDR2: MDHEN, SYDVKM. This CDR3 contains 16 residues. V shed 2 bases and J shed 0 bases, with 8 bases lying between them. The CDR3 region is CASSLIRSSYNSPLHF. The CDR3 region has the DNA TGTGCCAGCAGTTTAATCCGGAGCTCCTATAATTCACCCCTCCACTTT.

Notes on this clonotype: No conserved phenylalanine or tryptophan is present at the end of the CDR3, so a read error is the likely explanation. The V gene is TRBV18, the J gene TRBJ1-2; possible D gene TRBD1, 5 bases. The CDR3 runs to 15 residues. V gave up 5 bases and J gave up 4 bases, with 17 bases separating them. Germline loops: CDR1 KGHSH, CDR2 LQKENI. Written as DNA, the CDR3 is TGTGCCAGCTCAGGGGACGCGTTACCCGGCTATGGCTACACCCTC. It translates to CASSGDALPGYGYTL.

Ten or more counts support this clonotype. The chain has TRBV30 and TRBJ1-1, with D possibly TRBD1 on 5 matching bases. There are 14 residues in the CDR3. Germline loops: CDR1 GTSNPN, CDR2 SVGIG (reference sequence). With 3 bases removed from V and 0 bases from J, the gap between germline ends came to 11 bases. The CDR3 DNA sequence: TGTGCCTGGAGGCTTTGGGGCCTGAACACTGAAGCTTTCTTT. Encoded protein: CAWRLWGLNTEAFF.

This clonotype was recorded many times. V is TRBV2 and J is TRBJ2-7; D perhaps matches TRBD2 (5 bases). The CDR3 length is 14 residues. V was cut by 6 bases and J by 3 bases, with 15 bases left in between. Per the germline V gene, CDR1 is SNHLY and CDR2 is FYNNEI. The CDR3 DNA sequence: TGTGCCAGCAGCTTGGGAGATTCCCACTACGAGCAGTACTTC. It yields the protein CASSLGDSHYEQYF. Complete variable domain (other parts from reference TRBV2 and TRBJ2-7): EPEVTQTPSHQVTQMGQEVILRCVPISNHLYFYWYRQILGQKVEFLVSFYNNEISEKSEIFDDQFSVERPDGSNFTLKIRSTKLEDSAMYFCASSLGDSHYEQYFGPGTRLTVT.

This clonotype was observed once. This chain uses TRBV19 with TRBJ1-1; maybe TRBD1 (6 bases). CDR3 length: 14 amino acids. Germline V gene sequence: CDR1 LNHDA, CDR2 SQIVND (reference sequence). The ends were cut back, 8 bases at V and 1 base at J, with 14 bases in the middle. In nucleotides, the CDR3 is TGTGCCAGTTCCAGGGGTTTAAAGAACACTGAAGCTTTCTTT. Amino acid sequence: CASSRGLKNTEAFF.

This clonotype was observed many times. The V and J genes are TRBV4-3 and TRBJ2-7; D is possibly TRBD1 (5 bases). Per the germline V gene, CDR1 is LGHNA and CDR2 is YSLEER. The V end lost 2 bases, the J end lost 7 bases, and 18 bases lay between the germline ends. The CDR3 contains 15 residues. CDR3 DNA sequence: TGCGCCAGCAGCCAAACGAACAGCCCTAGGGGTGAGCAGTACTTC. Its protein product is CASSQTNSPRGEQYF.

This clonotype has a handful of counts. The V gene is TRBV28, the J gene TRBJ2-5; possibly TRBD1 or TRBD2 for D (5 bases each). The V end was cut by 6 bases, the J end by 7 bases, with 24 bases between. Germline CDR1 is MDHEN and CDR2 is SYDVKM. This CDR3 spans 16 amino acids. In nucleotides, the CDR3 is TGTGCCAGCAGCCTGGGACGGAGTATGGGTAGGGGGACCCAGTACTTC. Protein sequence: CASSLGRSMGRGTQYF. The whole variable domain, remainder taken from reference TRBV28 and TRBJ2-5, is DVKVTQSSRYLVKRTGEKVFLECVQDMDHENMFWYRQDPGLGLRLIYFSYDVKMKEKGDIPEGYSVSREKKERFSLILESASTNQTSMYLCASSLGRSMGRGTQYFGPGTRLLVL.

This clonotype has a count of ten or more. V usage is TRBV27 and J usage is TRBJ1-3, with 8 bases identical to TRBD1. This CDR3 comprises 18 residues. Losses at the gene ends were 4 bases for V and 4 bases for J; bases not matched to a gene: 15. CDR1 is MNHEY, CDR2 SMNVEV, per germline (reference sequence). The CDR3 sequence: CASSSRQGTRSTGNTIYF. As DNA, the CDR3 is TGTGCCAGCAGTTCCCGACAGGGGACCCGTTCCACAGGAAACACCATATATTTT.

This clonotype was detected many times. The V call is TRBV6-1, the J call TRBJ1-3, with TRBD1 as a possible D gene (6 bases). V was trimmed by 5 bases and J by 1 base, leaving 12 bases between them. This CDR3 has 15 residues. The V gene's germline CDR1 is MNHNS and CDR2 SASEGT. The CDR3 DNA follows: TGTGCCAGCAGTCGCAACCAGGGGTCTGGAAACACCATATATTTT. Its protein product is CASSRNQGSGNTIYF.